The present entry profiles one TCR beta chain with its context. Its antigen remains unknown. These data belong to a study of T cells in tuberculosis. Produced via immunoSEQ multiplex PCR; TCRdb's table is partial and in-frame only. The repertoire holds some 30,000 clones, with around nine tenths as singletons. Study-wide results and caveats: The TCR-beta difference was not significant; alpha differences partly reflected length. Samples were chosen by availability of cryopreserved specimens. Classification accuracy was 85% to 90% (AUROC approximately 0.9) with the GMM-specific repertoire.

Sample time point: new active TB diagnosis, blood taken before or within 7 days of starting treatment. Confirmation came from sputum smear and/or culture positivity for M. tuberculosis. The CDR3 covers 13 residues. V was clipped by 5 bases and J by 0 bases, with 7 bases between them. Germline CDR1 SGHVS, CDR2 FQNEAQ. The TCR comes from an adult with tuberculosis. The V call is TRBV7-8, the J call TRBJ1-1, with D unresolved. The sample was PBMCs, taken at tuberculosis diagnosis. The chain's CDR3 is CASSPEVNTEAFF. In DNA form, the CDR3 reads TGTGCCAGCAGCCCGGAGGTGAACACTGAAGCTTTCTTT.